This T cell receptor (beta chain) emerged from a study of identical twins. Study outcomes and limitations: Whereas memory repertoires showed no such difference, abundant cord blood beta clonotypes carried fewer insertions. Beta out-of-frame sequences showed weaker excess sharing between twins.

The CDR3 consists of 17 residues. With 2 bases clipped from V and 1 base from J, the junction kept 5 bases outside the gene matches. TCRdb ran MiXCR on the 5' RACE reads and lists one entry per CDR3 protein. The sample contains more than 1.5 million distinct CDR3 sequences, about 32% of which appear only once. This clonotype was counted a few times. What it binds is unknown. The sequence came from a newborn girl in good health. The chain links TRBV6-7 to TRBJ2-2; 9 bases are shared with TRBD2. TRBV6-7 is given ORF status, its function remaining uncertain. The sample was cord blood. CDR3 sequence reads: CASSYEETSGNTGELFF. The CDR3 region has the DNA TGTGCCAGCAGTTACGAGGAGACTAGCGGGAACACCGGGGAGCTGTTTTTT.